These T cell receptor beta chains were read from a single sample in a study of cytomegalovirus exposure and HLA in healthy donors. Assay used: immunoSEQ multiplex PCR; TCRdb lists only in-frame clones, some missing. The table has roughly 110,000 clones, around 80% seen once. Specimen: PBMCs. These receptors were obtained from a man in his forties or fifties in good health and CMV-seronegative. Each CDR3 is given with its conserved first and last residue. D genes are given only for firm matches. Clone size appears in some rows only: once, few, many, or a class for an expanded clone.

v_call	d_call	j_call	clone_size	cdr3_aa	cdr3_nt
TRBV15	NA	TRBJ1-5	NA	CATSRGTENQPQHF	TGTGCCACCAGCAGAGGTACGGAGAATCAGCCCCAGCATTTT
TRBV4-1	TRBD2	TRBJ2-6	few	CASSPGGSSGANVLTF	TGCGCCAGCAGCCCGGGAGGTAGCTCTGGGGCCAACGTCCTGACTTTC
TRBV6-6	NA	TRBJ1-3	NA	CASSFVSAVQGNTIYF	TGTGCCAGCAGTTTCGTTTCGGCTGTACAGGGCAACACCATATATTTT
TRBV5-1	NA	TRBJ1-1	few	CASSLPQVSTNTEAFF	TGCGCCAGCAGCCTCCCGCAGGTTTCAACGAACACTGAAGCTTTCTTT
TRBV15	TRBD1	TRBJ2-7	once	CATSVADRGYEQYF	TGTGCCACCAGCGTGGCGGACAGGGGCTACGAGCAGTACTTC
TRBV7-9	TRBD2	TRBJ2-3	NA	CASSSPGTSGETTQYF	TGTGCCAGCAGCTCCCCCGGGACTAGCGGGGAAACTACGCAGTATTTT
TRBV29-1	NA	TRBJ2-7	NA	CSVEGYRGNYEQYF	TGCAGCGTTGAGGGATACCGGGGGAACTACGAGCAGTACTTC
TRBV5-1	NA	TRBJ1-3	NA	CASSHGSTSGNTIYF	TGCGCCAGCAGCCACGGGTCGACCTCTGGAAACACCATATATTTT
TRBV18	NA	TRBJ1-5	NA	CASSGAGRAQPQHF	TGTGCCAGCTCAGGGGCAGGGAGGGCTCAGCCCCAGCATTTT
TRBV7-3	TRBD2	TRBJ2-3	NA	CASSWGLDVGTQYF	TGTGCCAGCAGCTGGGGACTAGATGTAGGTACGCAGTATTTT
TRBV5-1	NA	TRBJ1-2	NA	CASSPGDYGYTF	TGCGCCAGCAGTCCAGGGGACTATGGCTACACCTTC
TRBV4-1	TRBD1	TRBJ2-3	NA	CASSRTDRGDLTDTQYF	TGCGCCAGCAGCCGCACTGACAGGGGGGATCTCACAGATACGCAGTATTTT
TRBV12-5	NA	TRBJ1-3	once	CASRQLSSGNTIYF	TGTGCTAGCCGACAGTTAAGCTCTGGAAACACCATATATTTT
TRBV4-1	TRBD2	TRBJ2-1	NA	CASSQHSGGANYNEQFF	TGCGCCAGCAGCCAGCACAGCGGGGGGGCAAACTACAATGAGCAGTTCTTC
TRBV6-4	NA	TRBJ2-7	NA	CASRSSYEQYF	TGTGCCAGCAGGAGCTCCTACGAGCAGTACTTC
TRBV15	NA	TRBJ2-1	NA	CATSRDRSGAGEQFF	TGTGCCACCAGCAGAGATAGGTCAGGGGCAGGGGAGCAGTTCTTC
TRBV14	TRBD1	TRBJ2-3	NA	CASSQDAGQGTDTQYF	TGTGCCAGCAGCCAAGATGCAGGACAGGGGACAGATACGCAGTATTTT
TRBV10-2	NA	TRBJ1-3	NA	CASSARVDTIYF	TGCGCCAGCAGTGCCAGGGTAGACACCATATATTTT
TRBV6-1	TRBD1	TRBJ1-2	NA	CASRPGTGDGYTF	TGTGCCAGCAGACCCGGGACAGGGGACGGCTACACCTTC
TRBV2	TRBD2	TRBJ2-3	few	CASSALAGGVDTQYF	TGTGCCAGCAGCGCCCTAGCGGGGGGGGTAGATACGCAGTATTTT
TRBV18	NA	TRBJ1-1	once	CASSPIQGGRLSEAFF	TGTGCCAGCTCACCAATCCAGGGTGGTCGCCTGTCAGAAGCTTTCTTT
TRBV5-1	TRBD1	TRBJ1-1	NA	CASSLEGGNRGLNTEAFF	TGCGCCAGCAGCTTGGAAGGGGGGAACAGGGGATTGAACACTGAAGCTTTCTTT
TRBV6-1	NA	TRBJ2-1	NA	CASSEGGGGYNEQFF	TGTGCCAGCAGTGAAGGGGGAGGAGGGTACAATGAGCAGTTCTTC
TRBV25-1	NA	TRBJ2-3	NA	CASSAGVGADTQYF	TGTGCCAGCAGTGCTGGGGTAGGGGCAGATACGCAGTATTTT
TRBV4-2	TRBD2	TRBJ2-7	few	CASSQDPGGANEQYF	TGTGCCAGCAGCCAAGATCCCGGGGGGGCCAACGAGCAGTACTTC
TRBV5-5	NA	TRBJ1-2	NA	CASSWGRDDYGYTF	TGTGCCAGCAGCTGGGGGAGGGACGACTATGGCTACACCTTC
TRBV11-2	NA	TRBJ1-1	NA	CASSPPNRAEAFF	TGTGCCAGCAGCCCGCCGAACAGGGCTGAAGCTTTCTTT
TRBV5-8	TRBD2	TRBJ2-5	NA	CASSLGLAGSETQYF	TGTGCCAGCAGCTTGGGACTAGCGGGGTCGGAGACCCAGTACTTC
TRBV5-4	TRBD2	TRBJ2-5	NA	CASSLDLAGGQETQYF	TGTGCCAGCAGCTTGGACCTAGCGGGGGGGCAAGAGACCCAGTACTTC
TRBV7-2	NA	TRBJ2-5	NA	CASSLIQGKETQYF	TGTGCCAGCAGCTTAATCCAGGGGAAAGAGACCCAGTACTTC
TRBV25-1	NA	TRBJ1-1	NA	CASSDPGALSTEAFF	TGTGCCAGCAGTGACCCGGGAGCCCTGAGCACTGAAGCTTTCTTT
TRBV5-1	TRBD2	TRBJ2-1	NA	CASSSGTRSLDEQFF	TGCGCCAGCAGCTCTGGGACTAGATCTTTGGATGAGCAGTTCTTC
TRBV10-3	NA	TRBJ2-3	NA	CAISEGWGSTDTQYF	TGTGCCATCAGTGAGGGGTGGGGCAGCACAGATACGCAGTATTTT
TRBV28	NA	TRBJ1-2	NA	CASSLARGKSYTF	TGTGCCAGCAGTTTAGCCAGGGGCAAGAGCTACACCTTC
TRBV10-3	TRBD1	TRBJ1-1	few	CANAGDRNTEAFF	TGTGCCAACGCAGGGGACAGGAACACTGAAGCTTTCTTT
TRBV19	TRBD1	TRBJ1-1	NA	CASSIHRGITEAFF	TGTGCCAGTAGTATACACAGGGGGATCACTGAAGCTTTCTTT
TRBV7-2	NA	TRBJ1-5	NA	CASSPNQGFQPQHF	TGTGCCAGCAGCCCAAACCAGGGTTTTCAGCCCCAGCATTTT